This T cell receptor beta chain was identified during a study of cytotoxic CD8 clonotypes in ibrutinib-treated CLL. Study summary: The patient breakdown showed fewer than 12 relapsed/refractory and more than 14 treatment-naive cases, with under 18 IGHV unmutated. Samples yielded averages of 200,000 to 300,000 productive templates and fewer than 100,000 productive rearrangements. Study outcomes and limitations: Public clonotypes, found uncommonly, either contracted or stayed stable on treatment. At baseline, clonality was higher than in age-matched healthy donors and correlated with CD8+ counts.

The method was immunoSEQ multiplex PCR; TCRdb's version includes in-frame clones alone and lacks a portion of them. The sample lists 100,000 to 150,000 clones, roughly 88% seen once, with roughly 2% in the top ten. V lost 0 bases, J lost 5 bases, and 2 bases lay in between. The CDR3 totals 13 residues. Germline lookup yields CDR1 LGHNA and CDR2 YSLEER. Remarks on this clone: Antigen: not known.

This chain joins TRBV4-3 and TRBJ2-6; no clear D. Here the sequenced sample was PBMCs, taken after 24 months of ibrutinib treatment. This receptor was identified in a human donor with chronic lymphocytic leukemia. CDR3 nucleotide sequence: TGCGCCAGCAGCCAAGAAAGGGCCAACGTCCTGACTTTC. Amino acids: CASSQERANVLTF.